Below are 29 T cell receptor beta chains sequenced from a single sample in a study of cytomegalovirus exposure and HLA in healthy donors. The primer mix had 60 Vbeta and 13 Jbeta primers. Profiling relied on immunoSEQ multiplex PCR, and the TCRdb table lists in-frame clones only, not all of them. The sample lists around 170,000 clones; roughly 70% were seen once. Material for sequencing was PBMCs. The receptors come from a girl aged 5 to 17 in good health and CMV-seronegative.

The chain couples TRBV5-1 to TRBJ1-1, with a tentative D call TRBD1 (5 bases). V was clipped by 3 bases and J by 4 bases, with 16 bases between them. The length of the CDR3 is 15 residues. In germline, CDR1 is SGHRS, CDR2 YFSETQ. The CDR3 protein is CASSWGTPKATEAFF. Here the CDR3 DNA reads TGCGCCAGCAGCTGGGGGACTCCGAAGGCCACTGAAGCTTTCTTT. The full variable domain, in which reference TRBV5-1 and TRBJ1-1 provide the parts outside the CDR3, is KAGVTQTPRYLIKTRGQQVTLSCSPISGHRSVSWYQQTPGQGLQFLFEYFSETQRNKGNFPGRFSGRQFSNSRSEMNVSTLELGDSALYLCASSWGTPKATEAFFGQGTRLTVV.

The V gene is TRBV27, the J gene TRBJ2-2, with 8 bases that match TRBD1. In germline, CDR1 is MNHEY, CDR2 SMNVEV (reference sequence). This CDR3 is built from 14 residues. Trimming cost V 2 bases and J 7 bases; bases outside gene matches: 3. CDR3 nucleotides: TGTGCCAGCAGTTTACAGGGGGCCGACGGGGAGCTGTTTTTT. Amino acid sequence: CASSLQGADGELFF.

The chain has TRBV5-1 and TRBJ2-1, with 11 bases identical to TRBD2. Germline V lookup: CDR1 SGHRS, CDR2 YFSETQ. This CDR3 spans 14 amino acids. Trimming cost V 0 bases and J 10 bases; bases outside gene matches: 3. CDR3 in amino acids: CASSLVASGGEQFF. CDR3 coding DNA: TGCGCCAGCAGCTTGGTGGCTAGCGGGGGGGAGCAGTTCTTC.

The gene calls are TRBV29-1 and TRBJ2-5; D remains ambiguous. The CDR3 is made up of 12 amino acids. Germline V gives CDR1 SQVTM, CDR2 ANQGSEA. V lost 5 bases and J lost 0, with 7 bases in between. The CDR3 coding sequence is TGCAGCGTTTTAGATTACCAAGAGACCCAGTACTTC. It specifies CSVLDYQETQYF.

Notes on this clone: Other DNA sequences in the sample encode the same CDR3. The chain uses TRBV5-1 and TRBJ2-2, with 11 bases fitting TRBD2. The CDR3 runs 16 residues. Germline lookup yields CDR1 SGHRS and CDR2 YFSETQ. V lost 0 bases and J lost 2; bases outside the gene matches: 0. The chain's CDR3 is CASSLGLAGNTGELFF. DNA of the CDR3: TGCGCCAGCAGCTTGGGACTAGCGGGAAACACCGGGGAGCTGTTTTTT.

V usage is TRBV14 and J usage is TRBJ1-2; D unresolved. The germline CDR1 and CDR2 sequences are SGHDN and FVKESK. V lost 3 bases and J lost 5, with 13 bases in between. This CDR3 has 14 amino acids. Here the CDR3 DNA reads TGTGCCAGCAGCCAGGGCACAACATCGTATGGCTACACCTTC. It yields the protein CASSQGTTSYGYTF.

This CDR3 is CSVRVSGNTIYF. DNA of the CDR3: TGCAGCGTCAGGGTGTCTGGAAACACCATATATTTT. This chain uses TRBV29-1 with TRBJ1-3; the D gene is possibly TRBD1 (5 bases). The CDR3 has 12 residues. Germline V lookup: CDR1 SQVTM, CDR2 ANQGSEA. Trimming left V 6 bases short and J 1 base short, with 7 bases between.

This chain uses TRBV5-6 with TRBJ2-5; possibly TRBD2 for D (7 bases). In germline, CDR1 is SGHDT, CDR2 YYEEEE. The CDR3 is made up of 14 amino acids. V was pared by 0 bases and J by 3 bases, with 9 bases between. The CDR3 spells CASSLEGGEETQYF. CDR3 in DNA: TGTGCCAGCAGCTTGGAGGGGGGGGAAGAGACCCAGTACTTC.

This clone has more than one count but fewer than ten. This rearrangement joins TRBV7-9 to TRBJ1-5; D perhaps matches TRBD1 (5 bases). V was pared by 3 bases and J by 1 base, with 16 bases between. CDR1 is SEHNR, CDR2 FQNEAQ, per germline (reference sequence). This CDR3 contains 17 residues. The CDR3 sequence: CASSFTGDGESNQPQHF. The CDR3 DNA is TGTGCCAGCAGCTTTACGGGGGACGGGGAGAGCAATCAGCCCCAGCATTTT. The entire variable domain, with the rest obtained from reference TRBV7-9 and TRBJ1-5, is as follows: DTGVSQNPRHKITKRGQNVTFRCDPISEHNRLYWYRQTLGQGPEFLTYFQNEAQLEKSRLLSDRFSAERPKGSFSTLEIQRTEQGDSAMYLCASSFTGDGESNQPQHFGDGTRLSIL.

The gene calls are TRBV28 and TRBJ2-7; 10 positions match TRBD1. The germline CDR1 and CDR2 sequences are MDHEN and SYDVKM. The CDR3 totals 16 residues. V was clipped by 5 bases and J by 2 bases; unmatched bases: 9. CDR3 bases: TGTGCCAGCAGTCGGGGACAGGGGTCGGGGACCTACGAGCAGTACTTC. Translated: CASSRGQGSGTYEQYF.

The chain has TRBV29-1 and TRBJ2-1; perhaps TRBD2 as D (6 bases). CDR1 is SQVTM and CDR2 is ANQGSEA in the germline V gene. Trimming took 5 bases from V and 7 from J, leaving 15 bases between them. The CDR3 runs to 13 residues. The CDR3 here is CSVSLGLGNEQFF. The DNA of the CDR3 is TGCAGCGTTTCCCTGGGACTCGGAAATGAGCAGTTCTTC.

CDR3 DNA sequence: TGTGCCAGCAGTACCACCCATCTTAGGAACACTGAAGCTTTCTTT. Encoded protein: CASSTTHLRNTEAFF. The genes are TRBV6-5 and TRBJ1-1; no definite D call. Deletions cut 5 bases from V and 1 base from J, with 14 bases between. Germline lookup yields CDR1 MNHEY and CDR2 SVGAGI. The length of the CDR3 is 15 residues.

This clone was counted between two and nine times. The rearrangement joins TRBV2 to TRBJ2-1; the D is unclear. Germline CDR1 is SNHLY and CDR2 is FYNNEI. V was clipped by 0 bases and J by 16 bases, with 13 bases between them. The CDR3 length is 12 residues. Here the CDR3 DNA reads TGTGCCAGCAGTGAAGCGCTTGTTAAGACTTTCTTC. Its protein is CASSEALVKTFF.

The rearrangement uses TRBV21-1 and TRBJ2-2; TRBD1 is the table's D call, not checked against the DNA. TRBV21-1 is reported as a pseudogene. The CDR3 sequence is 15 residues long. CDR3: CASSARRSNTGELFF. For the CDR3, the DNA is TGTGCCAGCAGCGCTCGCAGGTCGAACACCGGGGAGCTGTTTTTT.

The chain recombines TRBV6-4 with TRBJ1-5; 11 nucleotides match TRBD1. The CDR3 has 15 residues. V lost 3 bases to trimming and J lost 3 bases; unmatched junction nucleotides: 1. Germline lookup yields CDR1 MRHNA and CDR2 SNTAGT. CDR3 amino acids: CASSEGQGDNQPQHF. CDR3 coding DNA: TGTGCCAGCAGTGAGGGACAGGGGGACAATCAGCCCCAGCATTTT.

The chain combines TRBV5-6 with TRBJ2-1; the D gene is possibly TRBD1 (5 bases). The CDR3 runs 14 residues. Germline loops: CDR1 SGHDT, CDR2 YYEEEE. Trimming took off 3 bases at V and 4 bases at J, with 11 bases between the two ends. Written as DNA, the CDR3 is TGTGCCAGCAGCTCGCTGGGGCTGTACAATGAGCAGTTCTTC. Translated, it gives CASSSLGLYNEQFF.

J is TRBJ1-2 and V is TRBV10-2; D remains unclear. CDR3 size: 19 residues. Trimming took off 0 bases at V and 2 bases at J, with 22 bases between the two ends. The V gene's germline CDR1 is WSHSY and CDR2 SAAADI. The CDR3 region is CASSESILRGEHGNYGYTF. The DNA for the CDR3 is TGCGCCAGCAGTGAGTCCATCCTCCGCGGGGAGCATGGGAACTATGGCTACACCTTC.

The chain combines TRBV18 with TRBJ1-5, with a possible D match to TRBD1 (5 bases). Germline V gene sequence: CDR1 KGHSH, CDR2 LQKENI. The V gene lost 10 bases and the J gene lost 0 bases, with 19 bases spanning the gap. This CDR3 has 16 residues. Here the CDR3 reads CATSTGTHISNQPQHF. The CDR3 DNA sequence: TGTGCCACCTCTACCGGGACTCATATTAGCAATCAGCCCCAGCATTTT.

This chain links TRBV9 with TRBJ2-7; the D is unclear. Deletions cut 0 bases from V and 6 bases from J, with 10 bases between. CDR1 and CDR2 (germline): SGDLS, YYNGEE. This CDR3 spans 13 amino acids. The CDR3 region has the DNA TGTGCCAGCAGCGTAGAGAGGTTCACCGAGCAGTACTTC. Its translation is CASSVERFTEQYF.

This clone turned up a few times. The chain uses TRBV6-6 and TRBJ2-7; a possible D gene is TRBD1 (6 bases). CDR1 is MNHNY and CDR2 is SVGAGI in the germline V gene (reference sequence). This CDR3 has 14 residues. Between the trimmed V and J ends, which lost 6 bases and 6 bases, there was a span of 18 bases. CDR3 in amino acids: CASRTGTPILEQYF. The CDR3 DNA reads TGTGCCAGCAGGACCGGGACACCCATTCTCGAGCAGTACTTC.

The gene calls are TRBV5-1 and TRBJ1-6; 10 positions agree with TRBD1. Per germline, CDR1 SGHRS and CDR2 YFSETQ. This CDR3 contains 14 residues. Trimming at V came to 6 bases and at J to 8 bases, leaving 5 bases not matched to a gene. The CDR3: CASKPGTGDSPLHF. CDR3 in DNA: TGCGCCAGCAAACCTGGGACAGGGGATTCACCCCTCCACTTT.

This clone was found a few times. This chain joins TRBV2 and TRBJ1-1; D may be TRBD1 (5 bases). Trimming pared 6 bases from V and 11 bases from J, leaving 10 bases between. The CDR3 is 10 residues long. Germline CDR1 SNHLY, CDR2 FYNNEI. The CDR3 loop is CASSQGTAFF. The CDR3 bases are TGTGCCAGCAGCCAGGGTACGGCTTTCTTT.

The chain combines TRBV9 with TRBJ2-7, with 7 bases lining up with TRBD1. V was pared by 3 bases and J by 0 bases, with 9 bases of the junction left unmatched. The germline CDR1 and CDR2 sequences are SGDLS and YYNGEE. The CDR3 extends over 16 amino acids. The CDR3 loop is CASSGDDRVRSYEQYF. CDR3 nucleotide sequence: TGTGCCAGCAGCGGAGACGACAGGGTCCGCTCCTACGAGCAGTACTTC.

This clone appeared a single time. The chain uses TRBV7-9 and TRBJ2-5; no definite D call. Trimming cost V 2 bases and J 9 bases, with 13 bases left between them. The germline V gene has CDR1 SEHNR and CDR2 FQNEAQ (reference sequence). This CDR3 contains 13 residues. Here the CDR3 reads CASSLSSAESQYF. DNA of the CDR3: TGTGCCAGCAGCTTATCGAGCGCGGAGTCCCAGTACTTC.

The chain couples TRBV13 to TRBJ2-3; 10 bases agree with TRBD2. V dropped 4 bases and J dropped 2; count of bases not matched to a gene: 9. CDR1 and CDR2 from the germline V gene are PRHDT and FYEKMQ (reference sequence). The CDR3 extends over 17 amino acids. The CDR3 region is CASSSSSGGLFTDTQYF. CDR3 nucleotide sequence: TGTGCCAGCAGCTCCAGTAGCGGGGGGCTCTTCACAGATACGCAGTATTTT.

This rearrangement joins TRBV6-1 to TRBJ1-4; 8 bases align to TRBD1. V was pared by 6 bases and J by 3 bases, with 6 bases of the junction left unmatched. The CDR3 covers 15 residues. Germline-derived CDR1 and CDR2 are MNHNS and SASEGT. Here the CDR3 reads CASRTGEGSNEKLFF. Here the CDR3 DNA reads TGTGCCAGCAGGACAGGGGAGGGGTCTAATGAAAAACTGTTTTTT.

The chain links TRBV6-6 to TRBJ1-1; no reliable D call. Deletions cut 4 bases from V and 2 bases from J, with 8 bases between. Germline assignment: CDR1 MNHNY and CDR2 SVGAGI (reference sequence). This CDR3 contains 13 residues. The CDR3 DNA follows: TGTGCCAGCAGTTCCTCGAGAAACACTGAAGCTTTCTTT. Protein product: CASSSSRNTEAFF.

A single count supports this clone. The chain recombines TRBV7-8 with TRBJ1-1, with 8 bases aligning to TRBD1. V shed 3 bases and J 1 base; nucleotides not matched to a gene: 4. The CDR3 runs to 15 residues. The V gene's germline CDR1 is SGHVS and CDR2 FQNEAQ. Written as DNA, the CDR3 is TGTGCCAGCAGCTTGACCGACAGGGGGAACACTGAAGCTTTCTTT. Its protein product is CASSLTDRGNTEAFF.

The DNA of the CDR3 is TGCGCCAGCAGTGTAGGAACAGCTTCTAGCACAGATACGCAGTATTTT. It encodes CASSVGTASSTDTQYF. The V call is TRBV10-2, the J call TRBJ2-3; D is undetermined. Looked up from germline, CDR1 is WSHSY and CDR2 is SAAADI. The germline V and J ends were trimmed by 4 bases and 0 bases, with 14 bases remaining between them. The CDR3 extends over 16 amino acids.